The rows below give T cell receptor beta chains drawn from one sample of a study of a mutant IDH1 vaccine in newly diagnosed glioma. Repertoires were generated with immunoSEQ multiplex PCR, while TCRdb's copy carries only in-frame clones and drops some. The data contain 15,000 to 20,000 clones, approximately 80% of them singletons. The sequenced sample was PBMCs, obtained from a glioma patient treated with radiotherapy, temozolomide or both. The source of these receptors is a middle-aged man with glioma. Each CDR3 is given with its conserved first and last residue. Fields, in order: clone size, D gene, J gene, V gene, CDR3 protein, CDR3 DNA. The D gene is left open where the match is weak. The size field is filled for only some rows; it gives once, few, many or a size class.

abundance: NA; d_gene: NA; j_gene: TRBJ2-2; v_gene: TRBV23-1; CDR3aa: CANDPGWLDTGELFF; CDR3nt: TGCGCGAATGATCCGGGGTGGTTGGACACCGGGGAGCTGTTTTTT
abundance: NA; d_gene: TRBD2; j_gene: TRBJ2-1; v_gene: TRBV4-3; CDR3aa: CASSHLAGDLNEQFF; CDR3nt: TGCGCCAGCAGCCATCTAGCGGGAGATCTCAATGAGCAGTTCTTC
abundance: NA; d_gene: NA; j_gene: TRBJ1-6; v_gene: TRBV7-2; CDR3aa: CASSSGGGTPLHF; CDR3nt: TGTGCCAGCAGCTCCGGAGGGGGAACACCCCTCCACTTT
abundance: NA; d_gene: TRBD2; j_gene: TRBJ2-7; v_gene: TRBV6-6; CDR3aa: CASRLSGRDTYEQYF; CDR3nt: TGTGCCAGCAGGCTCAGCGGGAGGGATACCTACGAGCAGTACTTC
abundance: NA; d_gene: TRBD2; j_gene: TRBJ2-1; v_gene: TRBV30; CDR3aa: CAWSVTSAGLRLAGGAYNEQFF; CDR3nt: TGTGCCTGGAGTGTGACCTCCGCAGGGTTAAGACTAGCGGGAGGGGCCTACAATGAGCAGTTCTTC
abundance: NA; d_gene: TRBD1; j_gene: TRBJ1-5; v_gene: TRBV28; CDR3aa: CASSLSQGVGQPQHF; CDR3nt: TGTGCCAGCAGTTTATCCCAGGGGGTTGGGCAGCCCCAGCATTTT
abundance: NA; d_gene: TRBD2; j_gene: TRBJ2-7; v_gene: TRBV7-9; CDR3aa: CASSLAGGLAPHEQYF; CDR3nt: TGTGCCAGCAGCTTAGCGGGGGGACTAGCTCCCCACGAGCAGTACTTC
abundance: once; d_gene: NA; j_gene: TRBJ1-1; v_gene: TRBV19; CDR3aa: CASSIFGNTEAFF; CDR3nt: TGTGCCAGTAGTATATTCGGGAACACTGAAGCTTTCTTT
abundance: NA; d_gene: NA; j_gene: TRBJ2-3; v_gene: TRBV15; CDR3aa: CATSRDTVGPTDTQYF; CDR3nt: TGTGCCACCAGCAGAGATACAGTTGGCCCCACAGATACGCAGTATTTT
abundance: NA; d_gene: NA; j_gene: TRBJ2-1; v_gene: TRBV27; CDR3aa: CASRLRLSSYNEQFF; CDR3nt: TGTGCCAGCAGACTTCGACTAAGCTCCTACAATGAGCAGTTCTTC
abundance: NA; d_gene: NA; j_gene: TRBJ2-6; v_gene: TRBV5-4; CDR3aa: CASSPWQGSTGANVLTF; CDR3nt: TGTGCCAGCAGCCCCTGGCAGGGGTCTACTGGGGCCAACGTCCTGACTTTC
abundance: NA; d_gene: NA; j_gene: TRBJ2-3; v_gene: TRBV19; CDR3aa: CASGDAGDTDTQYF; CDR3nt: TGTGCCAGTGGGGATGCAGGAGACACAGATACGCAGTATTTT
abundance: NA; d_gene: NA; j_gene: TRBJ2-4; v_gene: TRBV27; CDR3aa: CASSLWSGNRNIQYF; CDR3nt: TGTGCCAGCAGTTTATGGTCCGGGAACCGAAACATTCAGTACTTC
abundance: NA; d_gene: TRBD2; j_gene: TRBJ2-1; v_gene: TRBV5-3; CDR3aa: CARSLRLADNEQFF; CDR3nt: TGTGCCAGAAGCTTGAGACTAGCCGACAATGAGCAGTTCTTC
abundance: NA; d_gene: NA; j_gene: TRBJ2-7; v_gene: TRBV10-2; CDR3aa: CASSAQATYEQYF; CDR3nt: TGCGCCAGCAGTGCGCAGGCCACCTACGAGCAGTACTTC
abundance: NA; d_gene: NA; j_gene: TRBJ2-6; v_gene: TRBV9; CDR3aa: CASRKQGVSGANVLTF; CDR3nt: TGTGCCAGCAGAAAACAGGGAGTCTCTGGGGCCAACGTCCTGACTTTC
abundance: NA; d_gene: TRBD1; j_gene: TRBJ1-1; v_gene: TRBV5-1; CDR3aa: CASSLGQGPSGTEAFF; CDR3nt: TGCGCCAGCAGTTTGGGACAGGGGCCTTCTGGTACTGAAGCTTTCTTT
abundance: NA; d_gene: NA; j_gene: TRBJ1-1; v_gene: TRBV29-1; CDR3aa: CSVEGTTALPDEAFF; CDR3nt: TGCAGCGTTGAAGGAACCACGGCACTACCCGATGAAGCTTTCTTT
abundance: few; d_gene: NA; j_gene: TRBJ2-7; v_gene: TRBV14; CDR3aa: CASSQLGYEQYF; CDR3nt: TGTGCCAGCAGTCAACTGGGTTACGAGCAGTACTTC
abundance: few; d_gene: NA; j_gene: TRBJ1-5; v_gene: TRBV6-6; CDR3aa: CASKTGTGNGDQPQHF; CDR3nt: TGTGCCAGCAAAACCGGGACGGGGAATGGGGATCAGCCCCAGCATTTT
abundance: NA; d_gene: NA; j_gene: TRBJ2-2; v_gene: TRBV6-5; CDR3aa: CASRGGGTGELFF; CDR3nt: TGTGCCAGCAGAGGGGGAGGGACCGGGGAGCTGTTTTTT
abundance: NA; d_gene: TRBD2; j_gene: TRBJ2-7; v_gene: TRBV7-2; CDR3aa: CASSYQRLARISYEQYF; CDR3nt: TGTGCCAGCAGCTACCAAAGACTAGCGAGGATTTCCTACGAGCAGTACTTC
abundance: NA; d_gene: NA; j_gene: TRBJ2-2; v_gene: TRBV4-3; CDR3aa: CASSQGLTGELFF; CDR3nt: TGCGCCAGCAGCCAAGGGCTGACCGGGGAGCTGTTTTTT
abundance: NA; d_gene: TRBD1; j_gene: TRBJ2-1; v_gene: TRBV5-6; CDR3aa: CASSLQGDEQFF; CDR3nt: TGTGCCAGCAGCCTGCAGGGGGATGAGCAGTTCTTC
abundance: NA; d_gene: NA; j_gene: TRBJ1-2; v_gene: TRBV7-2; CDR3aa: CASSYGVNYGYTF; CDR3nt: TGTGCCAGCAGCTATGGGGTGAACTATGGCTACACCTTC
abundance: NA; d_gene: TRBD2; j_gene: TRBJ2-3; v_gene: TRBV5-5; CDR3aa: CASSELAAADTQYF; CDR3nt: TGTGCCAGCAGCGAACTAGCGGCGGCAGATACGCAGTATTTT
abundance: NA; d_gene: NA; j_gene: TRBJ2-2; v_gene: TRBV11-2; CDR3aa: CASREVRGSTGELFF; CDR3nt: TGTGCCAGCAGAGAGGTCAGGGGAAGCACCGGGGAGCTGTTTTTT
abundance: NA; d_gene: NA; j_gene: TRBJ2-3; v_gene: TRBV7-8; CDR3aa: CASSRAEGLGTDTQYF; CDR3nt: TGTGCCAGCAGCAGAGCGGAGGGACTTGGCACAGATACGCAGTATTTT
abundance: NA; d_gene: TRBD2; j_gene: TRBJ2-1; v_gene: TRBV6-4; CDR3aa: CASSDSSSGSYEQFF; CDR3nt: TGTGCCAGCAGTGACTCTTCTAGCGGGAGTTATGAGCAGTTCTTC
abundance: few; d_gene: TRBD2; j_gene: TRBJ2-7; v_gene: TRBV6-1; CDR3aa: CASSEEGGSTYEQYF; CDR3nt: TGTGCCAGCAGTGAAGAGGGCGGGAGCACCTACGAGCAGTACTTC
abundance: NA; d_gene: TRBD2; j_gene: TRBJ2-7; v_gene: TRBV5-1; CDR3aa: CASSSGLAGEGSYEQYF; CDR3nt: TGCGCCAGCAGTTCGGGACTAGCGGGAGAGGGCTCCTACGAGCAGTACTTC
abundance: NA; d_gene: TRBD2; j_gene: TRBJ2-2; v_gene: TRBV5-1; CDR3aa: CASNPSGGGLTGELFF; CDR3nt: TGCGCCAGCAACCCTAGCGGGGGAGGCCTCACCGGGGAGCTGTTTTTT
abundance: NA; d_gene: NA; j_gene: TRBJ1-1; v_gene: TRBV10-1; CDR3aa: CASSEQLNTEAFF; CDR3nt: TGCGCCAGCAGTGAACAGCTGAACACTGAAGCTTTCTTT
abundance: NA; d_gene: NA; j_gene: TRBJ2-3; v_gene: TRBV19; CDR3aa: CASSIEDTQYF; CDR3nt: TGTGCCAGTAGTATAGAGGATACGCAGTATTTT
abundance: NA; d_gene: NA; j_gene: TRBJ1-4; v_gene: TRBV2; CDR3aa: CASSDDGFNEKLFF; CDR3nt: TGTGCCAGCAGTGACGACGGGTTTAATGAAAAACTGTTTTTT
abundance: once; d_gene: NA; j_gene: TRBJ2-3; v_gene: TRBV19; CDR3aa: CASSPRIAEADTQYF; CDR3nt: TGTGCCAGTAGTCCGCGGATAGCGGAGGCAGATACGCAGTATTTT
abundance: few; d_gene: NA; j_gene: TRBJ1-1; v_gene: TRBV5-6; CDR3aa: CASSSGMNTEAFF; CDR3nt: TGTGCCAGCAGCTCGGGGATGAACACTGAAGCTTTCTTT
abundance: NA; d_gene: NA; j_gene: TRBJ1-2; v_gene: TRBV27; CDR3aa: CASRVGGQNGYTF; CDR3nt: TGTGCCAGCAGAGTTGGGGGCCAGAATGGCTACACCTTC
abundance: NA; d_gene: TRBD2; j_gene: TRBJ2-6; v_gene: TRBV5-1; CDR3aa: CASIPSGLGAGANVLTF; CDR3nt: TGCGCCAGCATCCCTAGCGGGTTGGGTGCAGGGGCCAACGTCCTGACTTTC
abundance: NA; d_gene: NA; j_gene: TRBJ2-1; v_gene: TRBV7-7; CDR3aa: CASSLGTNSYSEQFF; CDR3nt: TGTGCCAGCAGCTTAGGGACTAACTCTTATAGTGAGCAGTTCTTC
abundance: few; d_gene: NA; j_gene: TRBJ1-4; v_gene: TRBV19; CDR3aa: CASSPRDEKLFF; CDR3nt: TGTGCCAGTAGTCCCCGGGATGAAAAACTGTTTTTT
abundance: NA; d_gene: NA; j_gene: TRBJ2-7; v_gene: TRBV29-1; CDR3aa: CSVAKTGSYEQYF; CDR3nt: TGCAGCGTTGCAAAGACAGGTTCCTACGAGCAGTACTTC
abundance: NA; d_gene: TRBD1; j_gene: TRBJ2-1; v_gene: TRBV10-2; CDR3aa: CASSDLNRGNEQFF; CDR3nt: TGCGCCAGCAGTGACCTTAACAGGGGAAATGAGCAGTTCTTC
abundance: NA; d_gene: NA; j_gene: TRBJ1-4; v_gene: TRBV19; CDR3aa: CASSPGGAANEKLFF; CDR3nt: TGTGCCAGTAGTCCCGGTGGAGCGGCTAATGAAAAACTGTTTTTT
abundance: few; d_gene: TRBD2; j_gene: TRBJ2-1; v_gene: TRBV7-2; CDR3aa: CASSSGTSAYNEQFF; CDR3nt: TGTGCCAGCAGCTCCGGGACTAGCGCATACAATGAGCAGTTCTTC
abundance: NA; d_gene: TRBD2; j_gene: TRBJ2-1; v_gene: TRBV25-1; CDR3aa: CASSQASGGYNEQFF; CDR3nt: TGTGCCAGCAGTCAGGCTAGCGGGGGGTACAATGAGCAGTTCTTC
abundance: medium-sized; d_gene: NA; j_gene: TRBJ1-5; v_gene: TRBV19; CDR3aa: CASTFGRVQPQHF; CDR3nt: TGTGCCAGTACCTTCGGCAGGGTCCAGCCCCAGCATTTT
abundance: NA; d_gene: NA; j_gene: TRBJ1-1; v_gene: TRBV27; CDR3aa: CASSLYPNPPEAFF; CDR3nt: TGTGCCAGCAGTTTATATCCCAACCCCCCTGAAGCTTTCTTT
abundance: NA; d_gene: TRBD1; j_gene: TRBJ1-6; v_gene: TRBV4-1; CDR3aa: CASSQVPGQGSPLHF; CDR3nt: TGCGCCAGCAGCCAAGTTCCGGGACAGGGGTCACCCCTCCACTTT
abundance: NA; d_gene: NA; j_gene: TRBJ2-3; v_gene: TRBV21-1; CDR3aa: CASSNRISGSTDTQYF; CDR3nt: TGTGCCAGCAGCAACCGGATTAGCGGAAGCACAGATACGCAGTATTTT